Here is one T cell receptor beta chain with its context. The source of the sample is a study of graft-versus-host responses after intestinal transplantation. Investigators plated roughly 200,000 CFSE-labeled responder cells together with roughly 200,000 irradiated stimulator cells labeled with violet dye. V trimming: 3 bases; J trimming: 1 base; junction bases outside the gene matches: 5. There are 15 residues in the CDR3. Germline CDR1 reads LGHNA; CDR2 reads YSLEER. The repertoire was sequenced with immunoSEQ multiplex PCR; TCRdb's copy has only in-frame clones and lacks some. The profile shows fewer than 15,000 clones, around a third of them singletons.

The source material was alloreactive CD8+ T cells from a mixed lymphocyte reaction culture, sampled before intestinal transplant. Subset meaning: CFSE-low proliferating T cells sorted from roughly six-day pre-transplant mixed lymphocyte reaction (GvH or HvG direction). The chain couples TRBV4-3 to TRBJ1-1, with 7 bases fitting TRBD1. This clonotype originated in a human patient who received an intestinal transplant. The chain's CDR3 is CASSQTGWRNTEAFF. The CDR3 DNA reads TGCGCCAGCAGCCAGACAGGGTGGAGGAACACTGAAGCTTTCTTT.